This record looks at one T cell receptor (beta chain) sequence and its context. Its cognate antigen is unknown. The sample belongs to a study of OX40 agonist ivuxolimab in advanced cancers. Overall study findings and caveats: Expanded clones were, on average, more numerous among CD8+ T cells than CD4+. CD4+ and CD8+ blood T cells expanded clonally by week 6 at 0.1 to 3.0 mg/kg.

Here immunoSEQ multiplex PCR was the method, and the copy in TCRdb shows in-frame clones only, minus some. The repertoire holds some 87,000 clones, 90% seen once, with around 1.5% in the top ten. Blood draws occurred at baseline, cycle 4 day 1, and cycle 7 day 1. The germline V gene encodes CDR1 SGHNT and CDR2 YENEEA. The length of the CDR3 is 16 residues. V was cut by 4 bases and J by 5 bases, with 20 bases left in between. This receptor was taken from an adult with an advanced solid tumor such as melanoma, head and neck, liver or kidney cancer. The V and J genes are TRBV11-3 and TRBJ1-1; D is perhaps TRBD1 (6 bases). The sample consisted of CD4+ or CD8+ T cells sorted from blood, taken in a trial of the OX40 agonist ivuxolimab. The CDR3 region has the DNA TGTGCCAGCAGCTCCCCCGAGCCTTGGGGGCTAACTGAAGCTTTCTTT. Translation: CASSSPEPWGLTEAFF.